Shown below are 30 T cell receptor beta chains from a single sample sequenced in a study of Ad26.COV2.S vaccination and SARS-CoV-2 variants. Assay: immunoSEQ multiplex PCR; the TCRdb copy retains only in-frame clones and omits some. This table holds over 400,000 clones, 92% found once. The treatment here: about 20 received Ad26.COV2.S at low or high dose, single or two shots; 5 received placebo; per-sample allocation not given. Day 63 after the first vaccine or placebo injection was the time point for sampling. The specimen was peripheral blood, collected in a trial of Ad26.COV2.S vaccine versus placebo. Every receptor here comes from a person aged 18-65 years who received the Ad26.COV2.S COVID-19 vaccine or a placebo.

This chain connects TRBV2 to TRBJ2-5, with 9 bases aligning to TRBD2. The CDR3 is 15 residues long. Germline CDR1 and CDR2: SNHLY and FYNNEI. V lost 6 bases and J lost 5; bases outside the gene matches: 10. CDR3 amino acids: CASRGVGLATETQYF. The CDR3, as DNA: TGTGCCAGCAGGGGGGTGGGACTAGCAACCGAGACCCAGTACTTC.

The rearrangement uses TRBV6-2 or TRBV6-3 and TRBJ1-5, with unresolved D. Germline CDR1 and CDR2: MNHEY and SVGEGT. The CDR3 spans 14 residues. V was pared by 4 bases and J by 4 bases, with 11 bases between. The CDR3 loop is CASSSLGPNQPQHF. CDR3 DNA: TGTGCCAGCAGTTCCCTTGGGCCGAATCAGCCCCAGCATTTT.

The chain recombines TRBV6-2 or TRBV6-3 with TRBJ1-1; no clear D gene. CDR1 and CDR2 from the germline V gene are MNHEY and SVGEGT. Between the trimmed V and J ends, which lost 6 bases and 4 bases, there was a span of 18 bases. This CDR3 has 15 amino acids. CDR3 region: CASSQWAMAGTEAFF. The CDR3 DNA reads as TGTGCCAGCAGCCAATGGGCAATGGCGGGCACTGAAGCTTTCTTT.

The chain carries TRBV6-5 and TRBJ2-3; 9 nucleotides agree with TRBD2. Germline V lookup: CDR1 MNHEY, CDR2 SVGAGI. Losses at the gene ends were 6 bases for V and 1 base for J; bases not matched to a gene: 5. This CDR3 region has 15 residues. The CDR3 bases are TGTGCCAGCAGCCGGAGCGGGGGGCGCACAGATACGCAGTATTTT. Amino acid sequence: CASSRSGGRTDTQYF.

This clone has a handful of counts. The chain is built from TRBV5-1 and TRBJ2-2, with 7 bases aligning to TRBD2. In germline, CDR1 is SGHRS, CDR2 YFSETQ. The CDR3 has 14 amino acids. V was pared by 2 bases and J by 6 bases, with 4 bases of the junction left unmatched. CDR3 residues: CASSFPTSPGELFF. CDR3 bases: TGCGCCAGCAGCTTCCCGACTAGCCCCGGGGAGCTGTTTTTT.

Points on this clone: The same CDR3 arises from other DNA sequences in this sample as well. The chain is built from TRBV4-3 and TRBJ2-3, with D possibly being TRBD1 or TRBD2 (5 bases each). CDR1 and CDR2 from the germline V gene are LGHNA and YSLEER. This CDR3 spans 16 amino acids. V shed 0 bases and J shed 1 base, with 11 bases lying between them. The DNA for the CDR3 is TGCGCCAGCAGCCAAGACCCCGGGGCCGGCACAGATACGCAGTATTTT. This sequence encodes CASSQDPGAGTDTQYF.

The chain carries TRBV7-2 and TRBJ2-1; D not resolved. Trimming pared 4 bases from V and 0 bases from J, leaving 16 bases between. The germline V gene has CDR1 SGHTA and CDR2 FQGNSA. This CDR3 has 17 residues. As DNA, the CDR3 is TGTGCCAGCAGCTCCCCCGTTTGGAGACCCTCCTACAATGAGCAGTTCTTC. Translated, it gives CASSSPVWRPSYNEQFF.

This chain uses TRBV7-9 with TRBJ1-1; D unclear. Trimming stripped 4 bases from V and 3 bases from J, with 6 bases between. Germline values: CDR1 SEHNR, CDR2 FQNEAQ (reference sequence). This CDR3 comprises 12 residues. CDR3 sequence reads: CASSSLYTEAFF. The CDR3 DNA follows: TGTGCCAGCAGCTCTCTGTACACTGAAGCTTTCTTT.

The gene calls are TRBV19 and TRBJ1-2; the match to TRBD1 covers 7 bases. The V segment lost 3 bases and the J segment 2 bases; nucleotides outside the gene matches: 0. Germline CDR1 and CDR2: LNHDA and SQIVND (reference sequence). The CDR3 length is 13 residues. DNA of the CDR3: TGTGCCAGTAGTATGGGACAGAACTATGGCTACACCTTC. This encodes CASSMGQNYGYTF. The complete variable domain, with remaining parts taken from reference TRBV19 and TRBJ1-2, reads DGGITQSPKYLFRKEGQNVTLSCEQNLNHDAMYWYRQDPGQGLRLIYYSQIVNDFQKGDIAEGYSVSREKKESFPLTVTSAQKNPTAFYLCASSMGQNYGYTFGSGTRLTVV.

The table lists this clone with a count of one. This chain joins TRBV14 and TRBJ2-2, with 10 positions matching TRBD1. The CDR3 has 15 residues. Germline V gene sequence: CDR1 SGHDN, CDR2 FVKESK. The trim removed 3 bases at V and 6 bases at J, leaving 4 bases unmatched. The CDR3 loop is CASSQGTGAAGELFF. The CDR3 nucleotides are TGTGCCAGCAGCCAGGGGACAGGGGCGGCCGGGGAGCTGTTTTTT.

This CDR3 reads CASSQDLKSSFYGYTF. CDR3 coding DNA: TGTGCCAGCAGCCAAGATCTCAAGAGTTCATTCTATGGCTACACCTTC. V gene TRBV4-2 combines with J gene TRBJ1-2; no clear D. Germline CDR1 and CDR2: LGHNA and YNFKEQ. This CDR3 is built from 16 residues. Between the trimmed V and J ends, which lost 0 bases and 4 bases, there was a span of 15 bases.

The genes are TRBV6-5 and TRBJ2-7; TRBD2 is a possible D gene (5 bases). Germline lookup yields CDR1 MNHEY and CDR2 SVGAGI. Trimming removed 3 bases from V and 2 bases from J, with 8 bases in between. There are 13 residues in the CDR3. The CDR3 loop reads CASSYPGAYEQYF. The CDR3 DNA follows: TGTGCCAGCAGTTATCCCGGGGCCTACGAGCAGTACTTC.

This clone was seen a single time. The chain recombines TRBV9 with TRBJ2-7; D possibly corresponds to TRBD2 (5 bases). The CDR3 has 16 amino acids. Germline V gives CDR1 SGDLS, CDR2 YYNGEE. The V and J ends lost 4 bases and 6 bases respectively, with 23 bases between them. Here the CDR3 DNA reads TGTGCCAGCAGCACAGACGGATCTAGCCGGTTCGGCGAGCAGTACTTC. It codes for CASSTDGSSRFGEQYF.

The chain recombines TRBV7-9 with TRBJ2-7; 13 bases map to TRBD2. The CDR3 consists of 17 residues. Germline CDR1 reads SEHNR; CDR2 reads FQNEAQ (reference sequence). Unmatched junction bases numbered 12, after V lost 5 bases and J lost 5 bases. The CDR3 protein is CASSTTSGGAPIHEQYF. CDR3 DNA: TGTGCCAGCAGCACAACTAGCGGGGGGGCCCCTATCCACGAGCAGTACTTC.

V gene TRBV9 combines with J gene TRBJ1-3, with D hard to call. The V end was cut by 0 bases, the J end by 1 base, with 11 bases between. This CDR3 is built from 16 residues. Germline loops: CDR1 SGDLS, CDR2 YYNGEE. The CDR3 DNA follows: TGTGCCAGCAGCGTAGGTAGTGGGCTATCTGGAAACACCATATATTTT. The encoded protein is CASSVGSGLSGNTIYF. Full variable domain (remainder filled in from reference TRBV9 and TRBJ1-3): DSGVTQTPKHLITATGQRVTLRCSPRSGDLSVYWYQQSLDQGLQFLIQYYNGEERAKGNILERFSAQQFPDLHSELNLSSLELGDSALYFCASSVGSGLSGNTIYFGEGSWLTVV.

In this sample, this clone turned up a few times. The chain uses TRBV27 and TRBJ1-6; D is possibly TRBD1 (5 bases). Trimming left V 2 bases short and J 13 bases short, with 12 bases between. The length of the CDR3 is 13 residues. The germline V gene has CDR1 MNHEY and CDR2 SMNVEV (reference sequence). The CDR3 DNA reads TGTGCCAGCAGTTTAGCTCGGGGGGTCCCCCTCCACTTT. It translates to CASSLARGVPLHF.

The genes are TRBV30 and TRBJ1-6, with no clear D. Germline V lookup: CDR1 GTSNPN, CDR2 SVGIG (reference sequence). The CDR3 is made up of 13 amino acids. With 5 bases removed from V and 0 bases from J, the gap between germline ends came to 5 bases. CDR3 sequence reads: CAWASSYNSPLHF. Here the CDR3 DNA reads TGTGCCTGGGCGAGCTCCTATAATTCACCCCTCCACTTT. The whole variable domain, filled in from reference TRBV30 and TRBJ1-6, reads SQTIHQWPATLVQPVGSPLSLECTVEGTSNPNLYWYRQAAGRGLQLLFYSVGIGQISSEVPQNLSASRPQDRQFILSSKKLLLSDSGFYLCAWASSYNSPLHFGNGTRLTVT.

The chain uses TRBV9 and TRBJ2-7, with TRBD1 matching 7 bases. The V and J ends lost 0 bases and 2 bases, in that order; junction bases with no gene match: 5. This CDR3 has 15 amino acids. CDR1 SGDLS and CDR2 YYNGEE come from the germline V gene. The CDR3 DNA follows: TGTGCCAGCAGCGTAGGGGGGACAGCGGCCTACGAGCAGTACTTC. Translating gives CASSVGGTAAYEQYF.

The CDR3 DNA reads TGCGCCAGCAGAACTCATAGCACAGATACGCAGTATTTT. As protein: CASRTHSTDTQYF. The V call is TRBV5-1, the J call TRBJ2-3; D unclear. Germline-derived CDR1 and CDR2 are SGHRS and YFSETQ. The CDR3 extends over 13 amino acids. The V and J ends lost 5 bases and 0 bases respectively, with 7 bases between them.

The chain employs TRBV30 and TRBJ2-7; 8 positions agree with TRBD1. The germline CDR1 and CDR2 sequences are GTSNPN and SVGIG (reference sequence). This CDR3 region has 14 residues. V lost 1 base to trimming and J lost 2 bases; unmatched junction nucleotides: 4. CDR3: CAWSGQGSPYEQYF. CDR3 DNA sequence: TGTGCCTGGAGTGGACAGGGGTCCCCCTACGAGCAGTACTTC.

V usage is TRBV6-2 or TRBV6-3 and J usage is TRBJ2-2, with 12 bases identical to TRBD2. CDR1 and CDR2 (germline): MNHEY, SVGEGT. This CDR3 region has 17 residues. Trimming removed 6 bases from V and 5 bases from J; junction bases left unmatched: 10. Here the CDR3 DNA reads TGTGCCAGCAGCGAACTAGCGGGGGGTTATTTGACCGGGGAGCTGTTTTTT. Its protein product is CASSELAGGYLTGELFF.

The chain is built from TRBV6-4 and TRBJ2-3, with 9 bases aligning to TRBD2. This CDR3 comprises 17 residues. V dropped 0 bases and J dropped 1; count of bases not matched to a gene: 5. CDR1 and CDR2 from the germline V gene are MRHNA and SNTAGT. The CDR3, as DNA: TGTGCCAGCAGTGACTCGAGGACTAGCGTGTGCACAGATACGCAGTATTTT. Protein sequence: CASSDSRTSVCTDTQYF.

This chain uses TRBV5-6 with TRBJ2-3; D uncertain. Germline V lookup: CDR1 SGHDT, CDR2 YYEEEE. Between the trimmed V and J ends, which lost 0 bases and 2 bases, there was a span of 10 bases. The CDR3 runs to 15 residues. This CDR3 reads CASSLVPLDTDTQYF. CDR3 nucleotides: TGTGCCAGCAGCTTGGTCCCGTTGGACACAGATACGCAGTATTTT.

This clone was counted once. The chain links TRBV5-6 to TRBJ2-7; 9 positions match TRBD2. CDR1 and CDR2 from the germline V gene are SGHDT and YYEEEE. This CDR3 spans 18 amino acids. Unmatched junction bases numbered 15, after V lost 1 base and J lost 4 bases. CDR3 in amino acids: CASSLFFLAGGTLYEQYF. DNA of the CDR3: TGTGCCAGCAGCTTGTTTTTTTTGGCGGGGGGGACCCTTTACGAGCAGTACTTC.

This chain joins TRBV5-4 and TRBJ2-7, with TRBD2 matching over 7 bases. V trimming: 0 bases; J trimming: 4 bases; junction bases outside the gene matches: 4. The CDR3 contains 14 residues. Looked up from germline, CDR1 is SGHNT and CDR2 is YYREEE (reference sequence). CDR3 bases: TGTGCCAGCAGCTTGGGCGGGGGATCTTACGAGCAGTACTTC. Translating gives CASSLGGGSYEQYF.

V usage is TRBV3-1 (or the pseudogene TRBV3-2) and J usage is TRBJ2-1, with D perhaps TRBD1 or TRBD2 (6 bases each). Trimming left V 1 base short and J 8 bases short, with 12 bases between. Germline V gene sequence: CDR1 LGHDT, CDR2 YNNKEL (reference sequence). The CDR3 length is 14 residues. The CDR3 spells CASSQGPGEDEQFF. CDR3 DNA sequence: TGTGCCAGCAGCCAAGGCCCAGGGGAGGATGAGCAGTTCTTC.

CDR3 sequence reads: CASSRRGQEVYGYTF. As DNA, the CDR3 is TGTGCCAGCAGCCGAAGGGGGCAGGAGGTCTATGGCTACACCTTC. The chain is built from TRBV27 and TRBJ1-2, with 7 nucleotides matching TRBD1. The junction had 11 bases not matched to a gene; V was cut back by 6 bases and J by 4 bases. This CDR3 region has 15 residues. CDR1 is MNHEY, CDR2 SMNVEV, per germline (reference sequence).

CDR3 coding DNA: TGTGCCAGCAGCTTCGCAGGGTTTTCCTACGAGCAGTACTTC. This encodes CASSFAGFSYEQYF. The rearrangement links TRBV7-9 to TRBJ2-7, with D possibly matching TRBD1 (5 bases). The CDR3 extends over 14 amino acids. Germline lookup yields CDR1 SEHNR and CDR2 FQNEAQ (reference sequence). Between the trimmed V and J ends, which lost 3 bases and 1 base, there was a span of 10 bases.

The chain employs TRBV4-3 and TRBJ1-3; D gene ambiguous. V was trimmed by 3 bases and J by 0 bases, leaving 12 bases between them. The CDR3 consists of 16 residues. Germline loops: CDR1 LGHNA, CDR2 YSLEER. DNA of the CDR3: TGCGCCAGCAGCCACCAACCCCGGAGCTCTGGAAACACCATATATTTT. It encodes CASSHQPRSSGNTIYF.

This clone was seen just once. V usage is TRBV20-1 and J usage is TRBJ1-6; weak D call: TRBD1 (6 bases). CDR1 is DFQATT and CDR2 is SNEGSKA in the germline V gene (reference sequence). CDR3 length: 15 residues. Trimming pared 3 bases from V and 10 bases from J, leaving 19 bases between. The CDR3 sequence is CSASQPGALQSPLHF. The CDR3 bases are TGCAGTGCTAGTCAACCAGGGGCCCTCCAATCACCCCTCCACTTT.